Listed below are T cell receptor beta chains from one sample, sequenced in a study of long-term antiretroviral therapy in people with HIV. Using immunoSEQ multiplex PCR, the repertoire was profiled, and TCRdb retains in-frame clones only, with some absent. Counted here are approximately 35,000 clones, around 97% occurring once; the ten biggest clones make up roughly 2.9%. The source material was unsorted PBMCs, sampled 6.9 years after starting antiretroviral therapy. The receptors stem from a man aged 30 to 45 with HIV. Each CDR3 is given with its conserved first and last residue. The D gene is left open where the match is weak. Only part of the rows carry a size: once, few, many, or a class if the clone is expanded.

CDR3,DNA,V,J,D,size
CASRPGTRGGELFF,TGTGCCAGCAGACCCGGGACCCGAGGTGGGGAGCTGTTTTTT,TRBV6-4,TRBJ2-2,.,once
CAIRIRGSNTEAFF,TGTGCCATCAGGATCAGGGGATCTAACACTGAAGCTTTCTTT,TRBV10-3,TRBJ1-1,.,.
CASSITSSYNEQFF,TGTGCCAGCAGCATCACTAGCTCCTACAATGAGCAGTTCTTC,TRBV7-3,TRBJ2-1,.,.
CASSLGGEPSYEQYF,TGTGCCAGCAGCTTAGGGGGGGAGCCCTCCTACGAGCAGTACTTC,TRBV7-6,TRBJ2-7,.,.
CSVVRGASGTNEQYF,TGCAGCGTTGTCCGGGGGGCTAGCGGGACCAACGAGCAGTACTTC,TRBV29-1,TRBJ2-7,TRBD2,.
CASRQGKGGTEAFF,TGCGCCAGCAGACAGGGTAAAGGGGGCACTGAAGCTTTCTTT,TRBV4-3,TRBJ1-1,.,.
CASSQWEGNTEAFF,TGCGCCAGCAGCCAGTGGGAGGGGAACACTGAAGCTTTCTTT,TRBV4-1,TRBJ1-1,.,.
CASSLEGLYQPQHF,TGTGCCAGCAGCTTGGAAGGGTTGTATCAGCCCCAGCATTTT,TRBV5-1,TRBJ1-5,.,.
CASSASGVVTDTQYF,TGTGCCAGCAGCGCTAGCGGGGTAGTCACAGATACGCAGTATTTT,TRBV9,TRBJ2-3,TRBD2,.
CASTGDGANVLTF,TGTGCCAGCACGGGAGATGGGGCCAACGTCCTGACTTTC,TRBV2,TRBJ2-6,.,.
CAWSVAPEAFF,TGTGCCTGGAGTGTTGCACCTGAAGCTTTCTTT,TRBV30,TRBJ1-1,.,.
CASIRLEVSYNEQFF,TGTGCCAGCATCCGACTAGAGGTGTCCTACAATGAGCAGTTCTTC,TRBV9,TRBJ2-1,.,.
CASSLGGTGSYEQYF,TGTGCCAGCAGCTTAGGAGGGACAGGCTCCTACGAGCAGTACTTC,TRBV11-3,TRBJ2-7,TRBD1,.
CASRAGQTEAFF,TGTGCCAGCAGAGCAGGACAGACTGAAGCTTTCTTT,TRBV2,TRBJ1-1,.,.
CGGGTDTQYF,TGTGGCGGGGGCACAGATACGCAGTATTTT,TRBV7-7,TRBJ2-3,.,once
CASSRSGEKLFF,TGTGCCAGTAGTAGATCGGGGGAAAAACTGTTTTTT,TRBV19,TRBJ1-4,.,.
CASTLPATNEQFF,TGTGCCAGCACCCTACCCGCAACGAATGAGCAGTTCTTC,TRBV6-6,TRBJ2-1,.,.
CASRGGPDTQYF,TGTGCCAGCCGGGGGGGCCCAGATACGCAGTATTTT,TRBV6-5,TRBJ2-3,TRBD2,.
CASSLDGSGAGFGYTF,TGTGCCAGCAGCTTAGACGGGTCGGGGGCTGGCTTTGGCTACACCTTC,TRBV11-2,TRBJ1-2,.,.
CASSLTDPSGGVQGTQYF,TGTGCCAGCAGCTTAACCGACCCTAGCGGGGGCGTTCAAGGTACGCAGTATTTT,TRBV11-1,TRBJ2-3,TRBD2,.
CASSQGIRGNEQFF,TGTGCCAGCAGCCAAGGTATTCGGGGCAATGAGCAGTTCTTC,TRBV9,TRBJ2-1,.,.
CASSFGGTPRAFF,TGTGCCAGCAGCTTCGGAGGGACCCCTCGGGCTTTCTTT,TRBV7-8,TRBJ1-1,.,.
CAISEALSGEQYF,TGTGCCATCAGTGAGGCCCTTTCCGGTGAGCAGTACTTC,TRBV10-3,TRBJ2-7,.,.
CASSLKGSTYEQYF,TGTGCCAGCAGCTTAAAGGGTTCGACTTACGAGCAGTACTTC,TRBV7-8,TRBJ2-7,.,.
CASSQEILHYNEQFF,TGCGCCAGCAGCCAAGAGATACTTCACTACAATGAGCAGTTCTTC,TRBV4-3,TRBJ2-1,.,.
CASSLRGSNQPQHF,TGTGCCAGCAGCTTAAGGGGGAGCAATCAGCCCCAGCATTTT,TRBV5-4,TRBJ1-5,.,once
CASSLSFETQYF,TGTGCCAGCAGCTTGTCTTTCGAGACCCAGTACTTC,TRBV7-9,TRBJ2-5,.,.